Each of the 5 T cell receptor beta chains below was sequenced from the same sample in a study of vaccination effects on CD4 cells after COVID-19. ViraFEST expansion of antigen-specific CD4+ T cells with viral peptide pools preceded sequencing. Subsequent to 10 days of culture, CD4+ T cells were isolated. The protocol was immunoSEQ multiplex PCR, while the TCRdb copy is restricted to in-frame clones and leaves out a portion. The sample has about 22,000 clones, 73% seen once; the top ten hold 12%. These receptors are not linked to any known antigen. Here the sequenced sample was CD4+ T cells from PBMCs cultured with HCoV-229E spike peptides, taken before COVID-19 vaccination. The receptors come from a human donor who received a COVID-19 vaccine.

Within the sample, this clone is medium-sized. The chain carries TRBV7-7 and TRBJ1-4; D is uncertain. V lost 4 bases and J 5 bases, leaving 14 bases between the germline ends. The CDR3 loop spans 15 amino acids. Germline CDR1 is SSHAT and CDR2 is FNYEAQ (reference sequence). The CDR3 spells CASSSGRGSNEKLFF. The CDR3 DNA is TGTGCCAGCAGCTCCGGTCGGGGTTCAAATGAAAAACTGTTTTTT.

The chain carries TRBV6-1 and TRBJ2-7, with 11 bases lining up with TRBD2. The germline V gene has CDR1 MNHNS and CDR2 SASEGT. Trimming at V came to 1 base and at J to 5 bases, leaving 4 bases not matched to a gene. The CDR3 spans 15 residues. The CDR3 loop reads CASSEVAGGPNEQYF. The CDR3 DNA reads TGTGCCAGCAGTGAAGTAGCGGGGGGGCCGAACGAGCAGTACTTC.

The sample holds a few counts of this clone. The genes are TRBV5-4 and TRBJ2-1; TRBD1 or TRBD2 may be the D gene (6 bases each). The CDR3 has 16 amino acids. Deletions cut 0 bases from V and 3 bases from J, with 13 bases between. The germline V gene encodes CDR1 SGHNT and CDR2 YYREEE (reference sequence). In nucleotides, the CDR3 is TGTGCCAGCAGCTTGGGAGGAAGGGGGGTCTACAATGAGCAGTTCTTC. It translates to CASSLGGRGVYNEQFF.

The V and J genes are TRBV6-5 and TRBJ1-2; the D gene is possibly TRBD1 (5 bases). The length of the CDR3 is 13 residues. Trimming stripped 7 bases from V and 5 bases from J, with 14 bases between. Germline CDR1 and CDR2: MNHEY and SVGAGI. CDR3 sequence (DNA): TGTGCCAGCACCCAGGGTATTTCTTATGGCTACACCTTC. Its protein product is CASTQGISYGYTF.

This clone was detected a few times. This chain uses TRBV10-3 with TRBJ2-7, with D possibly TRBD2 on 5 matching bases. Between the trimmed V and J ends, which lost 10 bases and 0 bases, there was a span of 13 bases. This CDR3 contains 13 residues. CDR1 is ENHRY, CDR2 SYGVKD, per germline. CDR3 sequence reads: CATEETSSYEQYF. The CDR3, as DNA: TGTGCCACCGAGGAAACTAGCTCCTACGAGCAGTACTTC.